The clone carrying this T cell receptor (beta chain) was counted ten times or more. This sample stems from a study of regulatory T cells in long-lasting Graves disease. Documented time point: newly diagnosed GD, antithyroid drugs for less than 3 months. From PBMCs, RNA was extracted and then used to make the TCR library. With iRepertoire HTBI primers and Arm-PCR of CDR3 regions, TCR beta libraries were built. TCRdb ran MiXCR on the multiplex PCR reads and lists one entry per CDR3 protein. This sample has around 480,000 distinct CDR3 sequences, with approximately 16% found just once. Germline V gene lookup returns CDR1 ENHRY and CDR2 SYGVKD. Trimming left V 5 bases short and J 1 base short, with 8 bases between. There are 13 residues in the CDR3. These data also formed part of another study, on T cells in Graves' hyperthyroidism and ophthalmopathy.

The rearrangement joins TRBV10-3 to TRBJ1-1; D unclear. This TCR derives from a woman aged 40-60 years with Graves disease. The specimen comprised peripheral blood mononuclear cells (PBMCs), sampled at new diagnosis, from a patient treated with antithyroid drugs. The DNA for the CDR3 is TGTGCCATCAGTATCTCCGAGAACACTGAAGCTTTCTTT. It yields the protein CAISISENTEAFF.